This entry lists 8 T cell receptor beta chains sequenced from one sample in a study of T-cell memory formation after mild COVID-19. TCRdb used MiXCR to reprocess the 5' RACE reads, holding one entry per CDR3 protein. The sample contains roughly 120,000 distinct CDR3 sequences, about 15% of which appear only once. The specimen sequenced was PBMCs or a T cell subset sorted from them (not recorded which). These receptors were collected from an adult woman who had mild COVID-19 (a few samples of this study predate the infection). Cell type and time point are not known.

This sequence joins TRBV7-8 and TRBJ2-1; 14 positions match TRBD2. The CDR3 has 18 amino acids. Trimming at V came to 6 bases and at J to 8 bases, leaving 15 bases not matched to a gene. Germline CDR1 is SGHVS and CDR2 is FQNEAQ. CDR3 coding DNA: TGTGCCAGCAGGATCCGGACTAGCGGGAGGTTAAGCGACGATGAGCAGTTCTTC. Protein product: CASRIRTSGRLSDDEQFF. Together with reference TRBV7-8 and TRBJ2-1, the CDR3 gives the full variable domain: GAGVSQSPRYKVAKRGQDVALRCDPISGHVSLFWYQQALGQGPEFLTYFQNEAQLDKSGLPSDRFFAERPEGSVSTLKIQRTQQEDSAVYLCASRIRTSGRLSDDEQFFGPGTRLTVL.

This sequence joins TRBV2 and TRBJ1-5; 8 nucleotides align to TRBD1. The junction had 5 bases not matched to a gene; V was cut back by 6 bases and J by 1 base. The CDR3 has 15 amino acids. Germline CDR1 is SNHLY and CDR2 is FYNNEI. The CDR3 DNA is TGTGCCAGCAGAGGGCAGGGGGCGAGCAATCAGCCCCAGCATTTT. Its protein is CASRGQGASNQPQHF.

V gene TRBV20-1 combines with J gene TRBJ1-5, with D possibly TRBD1 on 6 matching bases. Trimming pared 1 base from V and 6 bases from J, leaving 13 bases between. Germline V gene sequence: CDR1 DFQATT, CDR2 SNEGSKA (reference sequence). The CDR3 is 14 amino acids. The CDR3 is CSARGPGVRQPQHF. DNA for the CDR3: TGCAGTGCTAGAGGGCCAGGGGTGCGTCAGCCCCAGCATTTT.

The chain employs TRBV4-1 and TRBJ1-1, with 7 bases that match TRBD1. This CDR3 contains 15 residues. The V segment lost 6 bases and the J segment 7 bases; nucleotides outside the gene matches: 14. Germline CDR1 reads MGHRA; CDR2 reads YSYEKL. CDR3 region: CASSQREDRRFEAFF. The DNA of the CDR3 is TGCGCCAGCAGTCAAAGGGAGGACAGGAGATTTGAAGCTTTCTTT.

This clonotype was counted between two and nine times. The gene calls are TRBV27 and TRBJ2-3, with a weak D call TRBD2 (5 bases). V dropped 7 bases and J dropped 0 bases, with 20 bases sitting between them. This CDR3 has 17 amino acids. CDR1 MNHEY and CDR2 SMNVEV come from the germline V gene (reference sequence). The CDR3 DNA is TGTGCCAGCAAGGGAGCGTGGCCTCTTGCTAGCACAGATACGCAGTATTTT. Amino acid sequence: CASKGAWPLASTDTQYF.

This clonotype was counted between two and nine times. DNA of the CDR3: TGTGCCAGCAGCGTAGCGGGGGCGACTGAAGCTTTCTTT. It codes for CASSVAGATEAFF. V gene TRBV9 combines with J gene TRBJ1-1, with D perhaps matching TRBD1 (6 bases). V dropped 0 bases and J dropped 5 bases, with 8 bases sitting between them. Germline V gene data show CDR1 as SGDLS and CDR2 as YYNGEE. The CDR3 loop spans 13 amino acids.

This clonotype was picked up a small number of times. CDR3 residues: CASSETSASTDTQYF. CDR3 nucleotide sequence: TGTGCCAGCAGCGAGACTAGCGCCAGCACAGATACGCAGTATTTT. This sequence joins TRBV7-6 and TRBJ2-3, with 8 bases that match TRBD2. V shed 5 bases, J shed 0 bases, and the junction held 4 bases outside the gene matches. Germline assignment: CDR1 SGHVS and CDR2 FNYEAQ. There are 15 residues in the CDR3.

This clonotype was detected ten times or more. The chain carries TRBV5-5 and TRBJ2-7; TRBD2 might be the D (6 bases). The CDR3 length is 18 residues. CDR1 is SGHKS, CDR2 YYEKEE, per germline (reference sequence). Trimming took 0 bases from V and 0 from J, leaving 19 bases between them. The CDR3 DNA sequence: TGTGCCAGCAGCTTGGCCAAGGCTCCGGGAGCCAACTCCTACGAGCAGTACTTC. Protein: CASSLAKAPGANSYEQYF. Variable domain in full (rest from reference TRBV5-5 and TRBJ2-7): DAGVTQSPTHLIKTRGQQVTLRCSPISGHKSVSWYQQVLGQGPQFIFQYYEKEERGRGNFPDRFSARQFPNYSSELNVNALLLGDSALYLCASSLAKAPGANSYEQYFGPGTRLTVT.